This T cell receptor (beta chain) came from a study of read filtering for tumor transcriptome and immune sequencing. The CDR3 is 16 residues long. The V end was cut by 0 bases, the J end by 2 bases, with 11 bases between. In germline, CDR1 is SGHRS, CDR2 YFSETQ. This library used roughly 400 ng RNA and molecular barcoded adaptors spanning alpha/delta and beta/gamma chains. TCRdb reprocessed the reads with MiXCR, giving one entry per CDR3 protein. Here the sample spans over 50,000 distinct CDR3 sequences, roughly a fifth being singletons. At least ten counts were recorded for this clonotype. The sequence derives from a donor at least 40 years old with multiple myeloma. Sequencing input: a population of CD138-negative cells sorted from bone marrow. The chain combines TRBV5-1 with TRBJ2-2; D tentatively fits TRBD1 or TRBD2 (5 bases each). The CDR3 DNA sequence: TGCGCCAGCAGCTTGGGATTCGGGGCCAACACCGGGGAGCTGTTTTTT. It encodes CASSLGFGANTGELFF. Full variable domain (remainder filled in from reference TRBV5-1 and TRBJ2-2): KAGVTQTPRYLIKTRGQQVTLSCSPISGHRSVSWYQQTPGQGLQFLFEYFSETQRNKGNFPGRFSGRQFSNSRSEMNVSTLELGDSALYLCASSLGFGANTGELFFGEGSRLTVL.